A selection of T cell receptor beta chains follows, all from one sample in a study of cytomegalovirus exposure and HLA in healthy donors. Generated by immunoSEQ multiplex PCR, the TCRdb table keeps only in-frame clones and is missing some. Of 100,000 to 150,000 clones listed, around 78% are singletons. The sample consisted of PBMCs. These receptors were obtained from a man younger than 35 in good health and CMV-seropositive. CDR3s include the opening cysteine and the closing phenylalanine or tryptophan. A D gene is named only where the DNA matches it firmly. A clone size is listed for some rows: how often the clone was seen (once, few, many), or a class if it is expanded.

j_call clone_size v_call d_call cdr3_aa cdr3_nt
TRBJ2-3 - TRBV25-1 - CASSDPLTDTQYF TGTGCCAGCAGTGATCCCCTTACAGATACGCAGTATTTT
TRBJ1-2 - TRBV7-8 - CASSEIRGSNYGYTF TGTGCCAGCAGCGAAATAAGGGGCTCAAACTATGGCTACACCTTC
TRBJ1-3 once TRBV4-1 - CASSLSGNTIYF TGCGCCAGCAGTCTGAGTGGAAACACCATATATTTT
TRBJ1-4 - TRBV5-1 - CASSTQGRNEKLFF TGCGCCAGCAGCACACAGGGTCGAAATGAAAAACTGTTTTTT
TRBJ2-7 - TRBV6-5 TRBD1 CASSYSGQGSYEQYF TGTGCCAGCAGTTATTCAGGACAGGGCTCCTACGAGCAGTACTTC
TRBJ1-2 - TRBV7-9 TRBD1 CASTPEGANYGYTF TGTGCCAGCACTCCGGAGGGGGCCAACTATGGCTACACCTTC
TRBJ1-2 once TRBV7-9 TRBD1 CASSSRDRGAYGYTF TGTGCCAGCAGCTCCCGGGACAGGGGAGCCTATGGCTACACCTTC
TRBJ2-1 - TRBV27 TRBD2 CASSLLAGGPNEQFF TGTGCCAGCAGTTTACTCGCGGGGGGGCCAAATGAGCAGTTCTTC
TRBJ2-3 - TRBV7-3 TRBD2 CASSSSGGAADTQYF TGTGCCAGCAGCTCTAGCGGGGGGGCGGCAGATACGCAGTATTTT
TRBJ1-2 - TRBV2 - CASSDQDSYGYTF TGTGCCAGCAGTGACCAAGACAGCTATGGCTACACCTTC
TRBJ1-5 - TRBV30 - CAWSVNGVQPQHF TGTGCCTGGAGTGTAAACGGGGTCCAGCCCCAGCATTTT
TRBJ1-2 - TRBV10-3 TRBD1 CAISRDSNYGYTF TGTGCCATCAGTCGGGACAGTAACTATGGCTACACCTTC
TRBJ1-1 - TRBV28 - CASRSGYTEAFF TGTGCCAGTCGATCGGGGTACACTGAAGCTTTCTTT
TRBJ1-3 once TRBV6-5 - CAINSGNTIYF TGTGCCATAAACTCTGGAAACACCATATATTTT
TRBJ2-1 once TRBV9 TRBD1 CASSIDGGTGVYNEQFF TGTGCCAGCAGCATCGACGGAGGGACAGGGGTTTACAATGAGCAGTTCTTC
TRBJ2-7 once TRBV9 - CASSLGDTQHEQYF TGTGCCAGCAGCCTCGGGGACACCCAACACGAGCAGTACTTC
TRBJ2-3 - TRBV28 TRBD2 CASSSAGGDTDTQYF TGTGCCAGCAGTTCAGCGGGGGGCGACACAGATACGCAGTATTTT
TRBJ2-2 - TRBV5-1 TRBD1 CASGPGQGRSGELFF TGCGCCAGCGGGCCGGGACAGGGGAGGTCCGGGGAGCTGTTTTTT
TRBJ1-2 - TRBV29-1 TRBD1 CSVEGVSRDSAFYGYTF TGCAGCGTCGAGGGGGTGTCCCGGGACAGTGCTTTTTATGGCTACACCTTC
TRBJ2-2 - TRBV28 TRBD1 CASSFPGTDTAGELFF TGTGCCAGCAGTTTTCCGGGGACAGACACCGCCGGGGAGCTGTTTTTT
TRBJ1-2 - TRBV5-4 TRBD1 CASSAGGQGVTLGGYTF TGTGCCAGCAGCGCGGGGGGACAGGGGGTGACCCTCGGGGGCTACACCTTC
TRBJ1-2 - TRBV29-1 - CSVQAPHRDFYGYTF TGCAGCGTCCAGGCCCCACACCGGGACTTTTATGGCTACACCTTC
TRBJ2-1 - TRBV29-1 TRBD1 CTLGTGDNHEQFF TGCACCCTAGGGACAGGGGATAATCATGAGCAGTTCTTC
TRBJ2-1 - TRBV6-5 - CASSPDTITYNEQFF TGTGCCAGCAGCCCGGACACTATTACCTACAATGAGCAGTTCTTC
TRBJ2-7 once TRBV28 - CASSLLTATYEQYF TGTGCCAGCAGTTTATTGACAGCCACCTACGAGCAGTACTTC
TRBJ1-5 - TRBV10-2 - CASSESETPIGNQPQHF TGCGCCAGCAGTGAGTCCGAGACTCCCATCGGCAATCAGCCCCAGCATTTT
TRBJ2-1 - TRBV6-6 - CASSQTGSSYNEQFF TGTGCCAGCAGCCAAACAGGGAGCTCCTACAATGAGCAGTTCTTC
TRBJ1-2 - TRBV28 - CASSFETARGYTF TGTGCCAGCAGTTTTGAGACGGCTAGAGGCTACACCTTC
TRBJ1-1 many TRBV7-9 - CASSLSGNTEAFF TGTGCCAGCAGCTTAAGCGGGAACACTGAAGCTTTCTTT